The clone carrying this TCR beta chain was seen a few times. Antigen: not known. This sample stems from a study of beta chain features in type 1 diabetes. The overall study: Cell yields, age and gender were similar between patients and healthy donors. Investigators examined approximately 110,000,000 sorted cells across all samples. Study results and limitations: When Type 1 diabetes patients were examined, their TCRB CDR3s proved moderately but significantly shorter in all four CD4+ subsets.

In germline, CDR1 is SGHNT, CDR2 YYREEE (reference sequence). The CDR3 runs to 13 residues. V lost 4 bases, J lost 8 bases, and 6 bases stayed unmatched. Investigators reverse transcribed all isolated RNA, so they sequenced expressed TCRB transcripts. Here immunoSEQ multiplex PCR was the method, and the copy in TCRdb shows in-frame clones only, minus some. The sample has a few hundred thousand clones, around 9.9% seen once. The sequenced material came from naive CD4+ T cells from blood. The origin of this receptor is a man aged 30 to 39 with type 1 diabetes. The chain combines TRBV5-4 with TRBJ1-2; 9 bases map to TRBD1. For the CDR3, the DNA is TGTGCCAGCAGCCGGGACAGGGACGGCGGCTACACCTTC. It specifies CASSRDRDGGYTF.